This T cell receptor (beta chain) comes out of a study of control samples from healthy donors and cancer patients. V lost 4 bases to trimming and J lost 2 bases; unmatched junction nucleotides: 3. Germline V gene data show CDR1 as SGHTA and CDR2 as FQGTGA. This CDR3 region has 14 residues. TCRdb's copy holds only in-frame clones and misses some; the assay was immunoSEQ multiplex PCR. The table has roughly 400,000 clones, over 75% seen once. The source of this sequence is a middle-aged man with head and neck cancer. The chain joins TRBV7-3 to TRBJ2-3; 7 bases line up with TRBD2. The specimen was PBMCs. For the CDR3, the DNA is TGTGCCAGCAGCTCGGGGACTACCACAGATACGCAGTATTTT. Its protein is CASSSGTTTDTQYF. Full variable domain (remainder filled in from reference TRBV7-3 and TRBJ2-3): GAGVSQTPSNKVTEKGKYVELRCDPISGHTALYWYRQSLGQGPEFLIYFQGTGAADDSGLPNDRFFAVRPEGSVSTLKIQRTERGDSAVYLCASSSGTTTDTQYFGPGTRLTVL.